This T cell receptor (beta chain) stems from a study of human T cells and chemical hapten exposure. Study-wide points: TCRs exceeding a frequency of 1 in 1000 stayed unchanged under DPC sensitization.

TCRdb itself ran the RACE reads through MiXCR, one entry per CDR3 protein. The sample has about 76,000 distinct CDR3 sequences, over 10% seen once; the top ten hold around 5.8%. Time point given: patch test 3, about 24 weeks after DPC sensitization. Documented treatment: therapeutic diphenylcyclopropenone sensitization with weekly scalp DPC. Unseparated into fractions, whole blood served as the source from which total RNA was extracted. This clonotype was detected a few times. Its antigen is still unknown. The CDR3 loop spans 17 amino acids. CDR1 SGHTA and CDR2 FQGNSA come from the germline V gene. The germline V and J ends were trimmed by 2 bases and 4 bases, with 18 bases remaining between them.

The sample was whole blood, taken in connection with sensitization to the hapten diphenylcyclopropenone (DPC). This chain connects TRBV7-2 to TRBJ2-1; D unresolved. The receptor was isolated from a woman aged 50 to 60 with alopecia areata. Some clones in this sample may be carry-over from other donors' samples. The CDR3 region is CASSLSRIDLIYNEQFF. The CDR3 DNA sequence: TGTGCCAGCAGCTTATCGAGGATTGATCTCATTTACAATGAGCAGTTCTTC.